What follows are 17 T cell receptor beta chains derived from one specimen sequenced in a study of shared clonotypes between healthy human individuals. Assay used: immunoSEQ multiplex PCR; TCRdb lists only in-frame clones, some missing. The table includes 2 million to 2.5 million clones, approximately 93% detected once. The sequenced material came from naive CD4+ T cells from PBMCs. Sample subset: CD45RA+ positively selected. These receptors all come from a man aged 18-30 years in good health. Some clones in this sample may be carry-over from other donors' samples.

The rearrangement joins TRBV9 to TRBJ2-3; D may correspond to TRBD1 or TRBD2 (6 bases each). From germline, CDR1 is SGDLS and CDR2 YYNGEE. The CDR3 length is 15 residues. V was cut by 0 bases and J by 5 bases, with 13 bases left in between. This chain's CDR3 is CASSVAGAAGDTQYF. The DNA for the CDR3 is TGTGCCAGCAGCGTAGCAGGGGCAGCGGGAGATACGCAGTATTTT.

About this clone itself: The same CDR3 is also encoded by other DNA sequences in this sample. CDR3 in amino acids: CASSLRGQETQYF. CDR3 DNA sequence: TGTGCCAGCAGTCTTAGAGGACAAGAGACCCAGTACTTC. The gene calls are TRBV6-6 and TRBJ2-5; D gene uncertain. Germline lookup yields CDR1 MNHNY and CDR2 SVGAGI (reference sequence). V dropped 5 bases and J dropped 2 bases, with 9 bases sitting between them. This CDR3 has 13 residues.

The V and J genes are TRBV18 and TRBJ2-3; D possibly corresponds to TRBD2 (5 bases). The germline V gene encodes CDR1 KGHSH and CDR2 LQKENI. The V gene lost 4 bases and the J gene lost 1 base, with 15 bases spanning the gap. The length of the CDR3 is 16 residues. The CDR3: CASSLNVARRTDTQYF. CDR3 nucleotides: TGTGCCAGCTCACTAAACGTAGCGAGGCGCACAGATACGCAGTATTTT. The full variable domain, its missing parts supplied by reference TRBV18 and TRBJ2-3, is NAGVMQNPRHLVRRRGQEARLRCSPMKGHSHVYWYRQLPEEGLKFMVYLQKENIIDESGMPKERFSAEFPKEGPSILRIQQVVRGDSAAYFCASSLNVARRTDTQYFGPGTRLTVL.

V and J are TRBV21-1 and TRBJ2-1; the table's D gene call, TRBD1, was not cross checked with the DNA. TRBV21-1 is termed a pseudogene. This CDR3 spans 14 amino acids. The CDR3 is CASSTRGRTNEQFF. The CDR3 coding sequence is TGTGCCAGCAGCACGAGGGGGCGCACCAATGAGCAGTTCTTC.

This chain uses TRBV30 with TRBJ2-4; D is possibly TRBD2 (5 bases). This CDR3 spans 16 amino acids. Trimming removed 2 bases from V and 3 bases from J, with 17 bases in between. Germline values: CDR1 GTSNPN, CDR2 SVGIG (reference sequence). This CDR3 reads CAWSSTRSPGKNIQYF. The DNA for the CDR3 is TGTGCCTGGAGTTCCACTAGGAGCCCTGGCAAAAACATTCAGTACTTC.

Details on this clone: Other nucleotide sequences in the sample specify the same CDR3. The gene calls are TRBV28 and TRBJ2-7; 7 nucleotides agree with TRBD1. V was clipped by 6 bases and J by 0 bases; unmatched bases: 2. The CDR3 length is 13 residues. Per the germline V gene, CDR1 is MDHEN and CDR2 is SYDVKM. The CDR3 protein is CASRRGPSYEQYF. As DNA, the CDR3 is TGTGCCAGCAGAAGGGGGCCCTCCTACGAGCAGTACTTC.

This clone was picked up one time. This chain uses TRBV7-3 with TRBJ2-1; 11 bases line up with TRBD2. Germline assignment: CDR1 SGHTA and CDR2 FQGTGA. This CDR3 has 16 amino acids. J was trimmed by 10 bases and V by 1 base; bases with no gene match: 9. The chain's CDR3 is CASSLMTSGATGEQFF. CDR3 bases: TGTGCCAGCAGCTTAATGACTAGCGGGGCCACTGGGGAGCAGTTCTTC.

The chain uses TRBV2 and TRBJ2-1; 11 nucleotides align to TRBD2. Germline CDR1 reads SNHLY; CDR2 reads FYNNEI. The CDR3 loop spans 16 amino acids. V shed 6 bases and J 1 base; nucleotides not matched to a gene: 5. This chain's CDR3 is CASRVGLAGSYNEQFF. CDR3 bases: TGTGCCAGCAGAGTAGGACTAGCGGGTTCCTACAATGAGCAGTTCTTC.

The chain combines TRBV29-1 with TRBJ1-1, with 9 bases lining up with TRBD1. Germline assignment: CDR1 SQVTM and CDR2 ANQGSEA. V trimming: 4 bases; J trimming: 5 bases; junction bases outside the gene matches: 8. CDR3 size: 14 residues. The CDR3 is CSVGMRQGGTEAFF. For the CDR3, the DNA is TGCAGCGTTGGGATGAGACAGGGGGGGACTGAAGCTTTCTTT.

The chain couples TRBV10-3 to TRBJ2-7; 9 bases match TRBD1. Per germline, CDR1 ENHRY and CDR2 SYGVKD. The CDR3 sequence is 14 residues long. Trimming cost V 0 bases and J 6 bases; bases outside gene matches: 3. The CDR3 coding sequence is TGTGCCATCAGTGAGTCGGGACAGGGTTTCGAGCAGTACTTC. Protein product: CAISESGQGFEQYF.

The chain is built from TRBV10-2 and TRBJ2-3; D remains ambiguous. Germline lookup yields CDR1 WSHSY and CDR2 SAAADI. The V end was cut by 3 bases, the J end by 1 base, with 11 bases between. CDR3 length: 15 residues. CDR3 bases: TGCGCCAGCAGTGACCCCAGCCTCCGCACAGATACGCAGTATTTT. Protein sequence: CASSDPSLRTDTQYF.

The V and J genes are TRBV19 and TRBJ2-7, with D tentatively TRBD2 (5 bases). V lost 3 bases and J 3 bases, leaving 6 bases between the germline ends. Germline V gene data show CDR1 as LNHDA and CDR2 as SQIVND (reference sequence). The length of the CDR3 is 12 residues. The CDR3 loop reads CASSIRDYEQYF. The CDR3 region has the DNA TGTGCCAGTAGTATCCGGGACTACGAGCAGTACTTC.

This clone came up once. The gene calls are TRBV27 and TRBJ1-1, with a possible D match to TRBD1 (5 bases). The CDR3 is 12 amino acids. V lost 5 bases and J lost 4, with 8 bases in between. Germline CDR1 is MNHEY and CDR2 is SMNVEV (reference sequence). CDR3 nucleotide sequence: TGTGCCAGCAGTAGCCAGGGCACTGAAGCTTTCTTT. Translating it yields CASSSQGTEAFF.

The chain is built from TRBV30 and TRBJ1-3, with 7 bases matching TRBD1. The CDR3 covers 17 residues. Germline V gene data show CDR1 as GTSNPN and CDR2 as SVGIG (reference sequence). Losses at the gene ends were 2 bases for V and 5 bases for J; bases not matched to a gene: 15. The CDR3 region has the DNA TGTGCCTGGAGTCCCATAGTTACCCGGGACAGCCGAAACACCATATATTTT. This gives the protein CAWSPIVTRDSRNTIYF.

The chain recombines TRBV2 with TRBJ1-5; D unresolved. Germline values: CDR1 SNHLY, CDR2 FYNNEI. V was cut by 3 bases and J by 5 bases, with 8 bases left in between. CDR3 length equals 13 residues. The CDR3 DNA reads TGTGCCAGCAGTGAGCAGGTGTATCAGCCCCAGCATTTT. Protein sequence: CASSEQVYQPQHF. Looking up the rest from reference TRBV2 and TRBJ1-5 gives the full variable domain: EPEVTQTPSHQVTQMGQEVILRCVPISNHLYFYWYRQILGQKVEFLVSFYNNEISEKSEIFDDQFSVERPDGSNFTLKIRSTKLEDSAMYFCASSEQVYQPQHFGDGTRLSIL.

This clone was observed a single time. DNA of the CDR3: TGTGCCAGTAGGATGGCCACTCAAGAGACCCAGTACTTC. This translates into CASRMATQETQYF. V gene TRBV19 combines with J gene TRBJ2-5; D not resolved. Germline V gene sequence: CDR1 LNHDA, CDR2 SQIVND (reference sequence). V lost 6 bases and J lost 2, with 10 bases in between. The CDR3 contains 13 residues.

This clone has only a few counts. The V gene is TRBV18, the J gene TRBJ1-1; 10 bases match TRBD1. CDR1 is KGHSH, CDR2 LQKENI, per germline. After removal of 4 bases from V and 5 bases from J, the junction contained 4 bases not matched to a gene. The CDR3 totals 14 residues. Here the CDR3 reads CASSLGTGETEAFF. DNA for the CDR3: TGTGCCAGCTCACTGGGGACAGGGGAAACTGAAGCTTTCTTT.